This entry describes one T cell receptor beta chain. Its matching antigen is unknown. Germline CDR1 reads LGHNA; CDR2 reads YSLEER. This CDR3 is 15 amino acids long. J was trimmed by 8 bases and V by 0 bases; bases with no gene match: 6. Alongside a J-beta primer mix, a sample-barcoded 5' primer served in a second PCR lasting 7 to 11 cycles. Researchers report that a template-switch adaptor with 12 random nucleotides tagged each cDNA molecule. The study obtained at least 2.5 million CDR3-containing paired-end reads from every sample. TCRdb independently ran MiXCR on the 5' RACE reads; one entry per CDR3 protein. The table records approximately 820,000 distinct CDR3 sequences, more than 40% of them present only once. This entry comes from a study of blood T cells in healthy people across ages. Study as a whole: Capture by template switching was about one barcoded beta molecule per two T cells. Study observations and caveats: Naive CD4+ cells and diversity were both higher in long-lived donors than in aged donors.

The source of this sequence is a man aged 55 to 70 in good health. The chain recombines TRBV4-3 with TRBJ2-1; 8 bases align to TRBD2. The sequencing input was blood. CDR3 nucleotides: TGCGCCAGCAGCCAAGATAAGGGACTAGTTCATGAGCAGTTCTTC. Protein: CASSQDKGLVHEQFF.